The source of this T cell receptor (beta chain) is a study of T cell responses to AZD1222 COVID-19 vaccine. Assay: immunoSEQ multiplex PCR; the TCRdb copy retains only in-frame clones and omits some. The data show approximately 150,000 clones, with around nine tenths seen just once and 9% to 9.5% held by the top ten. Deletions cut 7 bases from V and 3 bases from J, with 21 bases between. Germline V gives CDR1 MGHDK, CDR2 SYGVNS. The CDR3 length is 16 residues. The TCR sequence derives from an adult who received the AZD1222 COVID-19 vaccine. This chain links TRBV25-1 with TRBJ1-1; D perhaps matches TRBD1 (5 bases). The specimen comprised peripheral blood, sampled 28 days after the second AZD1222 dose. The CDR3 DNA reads TGTGCCAGCATGGAGGATTCCTTTCTGGGGGACACTGAAGCTTTCTTT. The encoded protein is CASMEDSFLGDTEAFF.